This T cell receptor (beta chain) was documented in a study of Ad26.COV2.S vaccination and SARS-CoV-2 variants. This CDR3 comprises 14 residues. Deletions cut 0 bases from V and 7 bases from J, with 11 bases between. Per germline, CDR1 SGDLS and CDR2 YYNGEE. The sample's treatment: some 20 received Ad26.COV2.S at low or high dose, single or two shots; roughly 5 received placebo; per-sample allocation not given. It was on day 63 after the first vaccine or placebo injection that samples were taken. Assay: immunoSEQ multiplex PCR; the TCRdb copy retains only in-frame clones and omits some. This table has about 680,000 clones, around 89% appearing once.

This rearrangement joins TRBV9 to TRBJ2-1; TRBD1 might be the D (5 bases). The sequenced sample was peripheral blood, obtained in a trial of Ad26.COV2.S vaccine versus placebo. This sequence was found in a person between 18 and 65 years old who received the Ad26.COV2.S COVID-19 vaccine or a placebo. CDR3 bases: TGTGCCAGCAGCGTAGTAGGGGCAGGTAATGAGCAGTTCTTC. Translation gives CASSVVGAGNEQFF.